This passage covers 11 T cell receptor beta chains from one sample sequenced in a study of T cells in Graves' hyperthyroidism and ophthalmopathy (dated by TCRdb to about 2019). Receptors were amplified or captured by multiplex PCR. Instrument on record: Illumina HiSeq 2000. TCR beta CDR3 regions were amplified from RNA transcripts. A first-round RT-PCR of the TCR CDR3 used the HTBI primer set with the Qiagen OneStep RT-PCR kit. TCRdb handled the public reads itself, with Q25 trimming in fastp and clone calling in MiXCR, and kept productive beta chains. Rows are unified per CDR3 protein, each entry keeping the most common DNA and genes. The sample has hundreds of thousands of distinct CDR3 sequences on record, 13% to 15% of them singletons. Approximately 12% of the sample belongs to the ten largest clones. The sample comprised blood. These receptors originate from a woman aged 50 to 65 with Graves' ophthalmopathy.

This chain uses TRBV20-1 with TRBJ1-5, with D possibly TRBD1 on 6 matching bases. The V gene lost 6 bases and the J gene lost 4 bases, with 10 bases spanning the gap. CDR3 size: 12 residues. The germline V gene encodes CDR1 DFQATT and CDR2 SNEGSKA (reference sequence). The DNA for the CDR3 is TGCAGTGCACGACAGGCGAATCAGCCCCAGCATTTT. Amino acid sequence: CSARQANQPQHF.

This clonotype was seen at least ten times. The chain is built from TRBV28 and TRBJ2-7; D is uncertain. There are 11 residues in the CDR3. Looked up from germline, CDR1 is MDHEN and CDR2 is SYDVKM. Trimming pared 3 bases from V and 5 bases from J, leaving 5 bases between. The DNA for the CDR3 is TGTGCCAGCAGTTTTTTCGACGAGCAGTACTTC. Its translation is CASSFFDEQYF.

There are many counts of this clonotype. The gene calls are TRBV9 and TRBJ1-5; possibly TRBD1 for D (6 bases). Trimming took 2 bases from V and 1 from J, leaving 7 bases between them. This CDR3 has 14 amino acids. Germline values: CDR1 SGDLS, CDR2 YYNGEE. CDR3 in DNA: TGTGCCAGCAGCGTCGGACAGAGCAATCAGCCCCAGCATTTT. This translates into CASSVGQSNQPQHF.

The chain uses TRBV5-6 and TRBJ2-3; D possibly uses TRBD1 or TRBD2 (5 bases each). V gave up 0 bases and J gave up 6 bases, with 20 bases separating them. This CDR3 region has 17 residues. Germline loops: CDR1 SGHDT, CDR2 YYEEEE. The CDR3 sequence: CASSLGVGRGKADTQYF. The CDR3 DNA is TGTGCCAGCAGCTTGGGGGTGGGACGGGGAAAGGCGGATACGCAGTATTTT.

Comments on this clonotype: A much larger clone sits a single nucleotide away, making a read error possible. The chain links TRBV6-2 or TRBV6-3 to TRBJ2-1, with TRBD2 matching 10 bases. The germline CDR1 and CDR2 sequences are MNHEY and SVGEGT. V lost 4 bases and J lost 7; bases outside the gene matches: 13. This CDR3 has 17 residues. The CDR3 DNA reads TGTGCCAGCAGTTCCCGAGGTCTAGCGGGAGTTAGAAATGAGCAGTTCTTC. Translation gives CASSSRGLAGVRNEQFF.

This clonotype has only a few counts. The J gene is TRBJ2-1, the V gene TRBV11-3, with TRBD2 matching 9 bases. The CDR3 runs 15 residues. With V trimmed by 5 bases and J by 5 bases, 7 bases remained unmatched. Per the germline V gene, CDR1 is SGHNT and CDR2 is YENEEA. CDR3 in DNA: TGTGCCAGCAGCATAGCGGGAGTGATCCACAATGAGCAGTTCTTC. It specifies CASSIAGVIHNEQFF.

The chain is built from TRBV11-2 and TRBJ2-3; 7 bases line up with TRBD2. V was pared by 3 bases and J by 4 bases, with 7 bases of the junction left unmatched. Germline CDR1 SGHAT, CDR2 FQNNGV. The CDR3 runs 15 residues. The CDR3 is CASSLGGNGADTQYF. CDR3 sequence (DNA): TGTGCCAGCAGCTTGGGGGGGAACGGCGCAGATACGCAGTATTTT.

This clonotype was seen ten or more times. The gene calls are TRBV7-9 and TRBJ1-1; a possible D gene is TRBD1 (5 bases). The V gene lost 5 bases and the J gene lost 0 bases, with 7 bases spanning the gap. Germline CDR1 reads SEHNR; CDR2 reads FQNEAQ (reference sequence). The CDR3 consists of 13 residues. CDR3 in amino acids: CASSMGVNTEAFF. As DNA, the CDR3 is TGTGCCAGCAGCATGGGGGTGAACACTGAAGCTTTCTTT.

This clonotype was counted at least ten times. The CDR3, as DNA: TGCGCCAGCAGCCTAAAAGCCGTGGGGTCCGGAAACACCATATATTTT. This translates into CASSLKAVGSGNTIYF. The V and J genes are TRBV5-1 and TRBJ1-3; D remains unclear. Looked up from germline, CDR1 is SGHRS and CDR2 is YFSETQ. Deletions cut 4 bases from V and 4 bases from J, with 18 bases between. The CDR3 extends over 16 amino acids.

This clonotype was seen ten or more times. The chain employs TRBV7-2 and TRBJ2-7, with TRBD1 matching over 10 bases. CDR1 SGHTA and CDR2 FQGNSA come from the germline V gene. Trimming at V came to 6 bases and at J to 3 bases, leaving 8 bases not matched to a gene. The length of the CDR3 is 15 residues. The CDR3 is CASSQRDRGGYEQYF. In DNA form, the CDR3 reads TGTGCCAGCAGTCAACGGGACAGGGGCGGCTACGAGCAGTACTTC. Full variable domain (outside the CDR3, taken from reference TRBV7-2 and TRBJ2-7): GAGVSQSPSNKVTEKGKDVELRCDPISGHTALYWYRQSLGQGLEFLIYFQGNSAPDKSGLPSDRFSAERTGGSVSTLTIQRTQQEDSAVYLCASSQRDRGGYEQYFGPGTRLTVT.

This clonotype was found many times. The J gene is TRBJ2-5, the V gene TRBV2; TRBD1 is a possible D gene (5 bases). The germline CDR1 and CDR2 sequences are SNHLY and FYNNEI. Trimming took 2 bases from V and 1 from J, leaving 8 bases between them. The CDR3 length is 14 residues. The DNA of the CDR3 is TGTGCCAGCAGTGAAATCCAGGGCCAAGAGACCCAGTACTTC. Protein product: CASSEIQGQETQYF.